These 28 T cell receptor beta chains were sequenced from one sample in a study of shared clonotypes between healthy human individuals. This table comes from immunoSEQ multiplex PCR, and its TCRdb copy is limited to in-frame clones, with some not included. The sample lists some 2.3 million clones; 85% to 95% were seen once. Sequencing was done on a sample of naive CD4+ T cells from PBMCs. The subset: CD45RA+ positively selected. The source of these receptors is a young man in good health. Some clones in this sample may be carry-over from other donors' samples.

The chain carries TRBV18 and TRBJ2-5; D not certain. The CDR3 contains 14 residues. Germline-derived CDR1 and CDR2 are KGHSH and LQKENI. V gave up 2 bases and J gave up 2 bases, with 9 bases separating them. The CDR3 sequence is CASSPTPAQETQYF. The CDR3 DNA reads as TGTGCCAGCTCACCAACTCCCGCTCAAGAGACCCAGTACTTC. The full variable domain, rest sourced from reference TRBV18 and TRBJ2-5, is NAGVMQNPRHLVRRRGQEARLRCSPMKGHSHVYWYRQLPEEGLKFMVYLQKENIIDESGMPKERFSAEFPKEGPSILRIQQVVRGDSAAYFCASSPTPAQETQYFGPGTRLLVL.

The V call is TRBV5-4, the J call TRBJ2-3; 14 positions agree with TRBD2. From germline, CDR1 is SGHNT and CDR2 YYREEE (reference sequence). V was pared by 2 bases and J by 1 base, with 3 bases of the junction left unmatched. This CDR3 contains 17 residues. The chain's CDR3 is CASSLKTSGGGTDTQYF. The CDR3, as DNA: TGTGCCAGCAGCTTAAAGACTAGCGGGGGGGGCACAGATACGCAGTATTTT.

This clone was counted once. The chain is built from TRBV29-1 and TRBJ1-3; D gene ambiguous. The CDR3 is made up of 14 amino acids. Germline assignment: CDR1 SQVTM and CDR2 ANQGSEA. Trimming removed 5 bases from V and 4 bases from J, with 15 bases in between. The CDR3 region is CSVRSGNAGNTIYF. CDR3 in DNA: TGCAGCGTTCGCTCCGGGAACGCCGGAAACACCATATATTTT.

J is TRBJ2-2 and V is TRBV4-2; 10 nucleotides match TRBD2. The CDR3 totals 16 residues. Trimming removed 4 bases from V and 5 bases from J; junction bases left unmatched: 7. CDR1 LGHNA and CDR2 YNFKEQ come from the germline V gene. The CDR3 region is CASSRSSGSVTGELFF. CDR3 nucleotide sequence: TGTGCCAGCAGCCGCTCTAGCGGGAGTGTTACCGGGGAGCTGTTTTTT.

CDR3 amino acids: CASRDSGFRWSYEQYF. The CDR3 nucleotides read TGTGCCAGCAGAGATTCGGGGTTCCGGTGGTCCTACGAGCAGTACTTC. J is TRBJ2-7 and V is TRBV6-6, with D perhaps matching TRBD2 (5 bases). The germline CDR1 and CDR2 sequences are MNHNY and SVGAGI (reference sequence). This CDR3 comprises 16 residues. V lost 6 bases to trimming and J lost 1 base, with 19 bases between them.

The V and J genes are TRBV2 and TRBJ1-2; 7 bases line up with TRBD1. CDR1 SNHLY and CDR2 FYNNEI come from the germline V gene. The CDR3 has 14 amino acids. The ends lost 4 bases at V and 10 bases at J; junction bases unmatched: 12. The CDR3 bases are TGTGCCAGCAGTGCGACAGGGCCGGTGCTCTCCTACACCTTC. This codes for CASSATGPVLSYTF.

The chain recombines TRBV2 with TRBJ1-1; D gene ambiguous. The germline CDR1 and CDR2 sequences are SNHLY and FYNNEI. The CDR3 extends over 12 amino acids. Trimming removed 5 bases at V and 6 bases at J, with 10 bases between. CDR3 nucleotide sequence: TGTGCCAGCAGTATTCTTGGCGCTGAAGCTTTCTTT. Translated, it gives CASSILGAEAFF. The complete variable domain, with remaining parts taken from reference TRBV2 and TRBJ1-1, reads EPEVTQTPSHQVTQMGQEVILRCVPISNHLYFYWYRQILGQKVEFLVSFYNNEISEKSEIFDDQFSVERPDGSNFTLKIRSTKLEDSAMYFCASSILGAEAFFGQGTRLTVV.

As to this clone: Other DNA sequences in this specimen translate into the identical CDR3. The chain links TRBV11-2 to TRBJ2-7; 12 bases are a match to TRBD2. Germline values: CDR1 SGHAT, CDR2 FQNNGV. The CDR3 is 15 amino acids. Unmatched junction bases numbered 2, after V lost 1 base and J lost 4 bases. The CDR3 here is CASSLVGTSGYEQYF. CDR3 sequence (DNA): TGTGCCAGCAGCTTAGTGGGGACTAGCGGGTACGAGCAGTACTTC.

The J gene is TRBJ1-4, the V gene TRBV7-8; D unresolved. Trimming removed 1 base from V and 8 bases from J, with 23 bases in between. The CDR3 is made up of 18 amino acids. CDR1 and CDR2 (germline): SGHVS, FQNEAQ. The DNA of the CDR3 is TGTGCCAGCAGCTTAGGGGGTGGGTTCACGGGTCAATCGGAAAAACTGTTTTTT. Translating gives CASSLGGGFTGQSEKLFF. Full variable domain (missing parts from reference TRBV7-8 and TRBJ1-4): GAGVSQSPRYKVAKRGQDVALRCDPISGHVSLFWYQQALGQGPEFLTYFQNEAQLDKSGLPSDRFFAERPEGSVSTLKIQRTQQEDSAVYLCASSLGGGFTGQSEKLFFGSGTQLSVL.

This clone was observed a single time. Here the CDR3 DNA reads TGTGCCAGCAGCTTGTCTGCGGGGACCCCAACCTACGAGCAGTACTTC. Protein product: CASSLSAGTPTYEQYF. V and J are TRBV7-2 and TRBJ2-7, with D maybe TRBD2 (6 bases). Trimming removed 3 bases from V and 2 bases from J, with 17 bases in between. The CDR3 spans 16 residues. Germline CDR1 SGHTA, CDR2 FQGNSA.

In this sample, this clone turned up once. The J gene is TRBJ2-4, the V gene TRBV28, with D unclear. V lost 3 bases and J 6 bases, leaving 6 bases between the germline ends. Germline CDR1 is MDHEN and CDR2 is SYDVKM. CDR3 length: 12 amino acids. In DNA, the CDR3 is TGTGCCAGCAGTTTGTACAGAAACATTCAGTACTTC. Translated: CASSLYRNIQYF.

CDR3 sequence reads: CSVSGREGTYNEQFF. In DNA form, the CDR3 reads TGCAGCGTTAGCGGGCGGGAGGGCACCTACAATGAGCAGTTCTTC. J is TRBJ2-1 and V is TRBV29-1; 9 bases are shared with TRBD2. Germline CDR1 reads SQVTM; CDR2 reads ANQGSEA. Trimming at V came to 5 bases and at J to 2 bases, leaving 7 bases not matched to a gene. The CDR3 length is 15 residues.

V gene TRBV10-2 combines with J gene TRBJ1-5; D not resolved. CDR3 length: 15 residues. The V end lost 4 bases, the J end lost 2 bases, and 12 bases lay between the germline ends. Germline CDR1 and CDR2: WSHSY and SAAADI. The CDR3 DNA follows: TGCGCCAGCAGTGGAGGGTGGTTTGGCAATCAGCCCCAGCATTTT. Its protein is CASSGGWFGNQPQHF.

The chain combines TRBV19 with TRBJ2-5, with D perhaps given as TRBD1 or TRBD2 (5 bases each). CDR1 and CDR2 from the germline V gene are LNHDA and SQIVND (reference sequence). V lost 3 bases to trimming and J lost 5 bases, with 10 bases between them. There are 13 residues in the CDR3. CDR3 bases: TGTGCCAGTAGTATTGATGGGACGGAGACCCAGTACTTC. As protein: CASSIDGTETQYF.

As to this clone: The identical CDR3 is also encoded by other nucleotide sequences in the sample. The gene calls are TRBV29-1 and TRBJ2-3; TRBD2 matches 9 bases. V shed 4 bases and J 0 bases; nucleotides not matched to a gene: 5. The CDR3 has 15 amino acids. Germline V gene sequence: CDR1 SQVTM, CDR2 ANQGSEA. The CDR3 coding sequence is TGCAGCGTTGGCCTAGCGGGGCGTAGCACAGATACGCAGTATTTT. As protein: CSVGLAGRSTDTQYF.

The chain carries TRBV4-3 and TRBJ2-5; the D is unclear. V was pared by 4 bases and J by 0 bases, with 15 bases between. Germline CDR1 LGHNA, CDR2 YSLEER. The CDR3 is 16 residues long. As DNA, the CDR3 is TGCGCCAGCAGCCCACTGTTAGGGTTAGACCAAGAGACCCAGTACTTC. This translates into CASSPLLGLDQETQYF.

V is TRBV29-1 and J is TRBJ2-1; TRBD1 aligns across 8 bases. Germline V lookup: CDR1 SQVTM, CDR2 ANQGSEA. Trimming cost V 7 bases and J 4 bases; bases outside gene matches: 9. The CDR3 is made up of 14 amino acids. CDR3 residues: CSGKYRGEYNEQFF. The CDR3 DNA reads as TGCAGCGGAAAATACAGGGGGGAATACAATGAGCAGTTCTTC.

The J gene is TRBJ2-2, the V gene TRBV28, with D possibly matching TRBD2 (5 bases). V was pared by 7 bases and J by 4 bases, with 13 bases between. This CDR3 comprises 14 residues. Germline V gene data show CDR1 as MDHEN and CDR2 as SYDVKM. The CDR3 sequence: CASTSFRGTGELFF. DNA for the CDR3: TGTGCCAGCACCTCCTTTCGGGGCACCGGGGAGCTGTTTTTT.

The CDR3 coding sequence is TGTGCCAGCAGCTTGAGCCAGGCCTACGAGCAGTACTTC. Protein product: CASSLSQAYEQYF. The chain links TRBV11-2 to TRBJ2-7, with D unclear. Germline loops: CDR1 SGHAT, CDR2 FQNNGV. The germline V and J ends were trimmed by 3 bases and 2 bases, with 8 bases remaining between them. The CDR3 runs to 13 residues.

This clone was detected only once. At the DNA level, this CDR3 is encoded by other sequences in the same sample as well. The chain is built from TRBV5-1 and TRBJ2-6; D is unresolved. The V gene's germline CDR1 is SGHRS and CDR2 YFSETQ. Deletions cut 0 bases from V and 1 base from J, with 5 bases between. This CDR3 is 15 amino acids long. The CDR3, as DNA: TGCGCCAGCAGCTTGGTTCCGTCTGGGGCCAACGTCCTGACTTTC. It translates to CASSLVPSGANVLTF.

The chain combines TRBV4-1 with TRBJ2-7; D gene uncertain. With 2 bases removed from V and 6 bases from J, the gap between germline ends came to 8 bases. Germline V gene data show CDR1 as MGHRA and CDR2 as YSYEKL. The CDR3 runs to 12 residues. CDR3 nucleotides: TGCGCCAGCAGCCAAATACTCGGCGAGCAGTACTTC. This sequence encodes CASSQILGEQYF.

V gene TRBV6-5 combines with J gene TRBJ1-5, with D maybe TRBD1 (6 bases). The CDR3 totals 13 residues. From germline, CDR1 is MNHEY and CDR2 SVGAGI. With 6 bases removed from V and 9 bases from J, the gap between germline ends came to 15 bases. The CDR3 nucleotides are TGTGCCAGCAGAACAGGGCGGCTGGGGCCCCAGCATTTT. It encodes CASRTGRLGPQHF.

This chain connects TRBV11-2 to TRBJ1-1, with TRBD1 matching 7 bases. V shed 4 bases, J shed 5 bases, and the junction held 4 bases outside the gene matches. Per germline, CDR1 SGHAT and CDR2 FQNNGV. This CDR3 has 13 amino acids. The CDR3 sequence: CASSWYRGTEAFF. The CDR3, as DNA: TGTGCCAGCAGCTGGTACAGGGGTACTGAAGCTTTCTTT.

The rearrangement links TRBV27 to TRBJ2-3, with D possibly matching TRBD2 (5 bases). Germline V gene sequence: CDR1 MNHEY, CDR2 SMNVEV (reference sequence). V was cut by 2 bases and J by 6 bases, with 15 bases left in between. This CDR3 has 15 residues. The CDR3 nucleotides are TGTGCCAGCAGTTTACATTGGACTGGTATGGATACGCAGTATTTT. Encoded protein: CASSLHWTGMDTQYF.

The V call is TRBV19, the J call TRBJ1-2; no clear D. Germline V gives CDR1 LNHDA, CDR2 SQIVND (reference sequence). V was pared by 0 bases and J by 6 bases, with 5 bases between. CDR3 length equals 12 residues. The CDR3, as DNA: TGTGCCAGTAGTATAGAAATGCATGGCTACACCTTC. Translated: CASSIEMHGYTF.

The table lists this clone with a count of one. This chain joins TRBV4-1 and TRBJ2-7; D not resolved. Germline CDR1 is MGHRA and CDR2 is YSYEKL. The germline V and J ends were trimmed by 4 bases and 1 base, with 11 bases remaining between them. The CDR3 runs 14 residues. The CDR3 bases are TGCGCCAGCAGCCCCGCCGGTAGATCCTACGAGCAGTACTTC. Protein product: CASSPAGRSYEQYF.

V gene TRBV21-1 combines with J gene TRBJ2-1; TRBD2 reflects the table's D call only, with no check against the DNA. TRBV21-1 is assigned pseudogene status. This CDR3 region has 18 residues. This CDR3 reads CASSKVRLAGGSYNEQFF. CDR3 DNA: TGTGCCAGCAGCAAAGTTCGTCTAGCGGGAGGTTCCTACAATGAGCAGTTCTTC.

The V gene is TRBV5-1, the J gene TRBJ2-3; 9 nucleotides line up with TRBD2. From germline, CDR1 is SGHRS and CDR2 YFSETQ. The V and J ends lost 5 bases and 1 base, in that order; junction bases with no gene match: 2. This CDR3 is built from 14 residues. The CDR3 DNA sequence: TGCGCCAGCAGATCTAGCGGGGGCACAGATACGCAGTATTTT. It yields the protein CASRSSGGTDTQYF.